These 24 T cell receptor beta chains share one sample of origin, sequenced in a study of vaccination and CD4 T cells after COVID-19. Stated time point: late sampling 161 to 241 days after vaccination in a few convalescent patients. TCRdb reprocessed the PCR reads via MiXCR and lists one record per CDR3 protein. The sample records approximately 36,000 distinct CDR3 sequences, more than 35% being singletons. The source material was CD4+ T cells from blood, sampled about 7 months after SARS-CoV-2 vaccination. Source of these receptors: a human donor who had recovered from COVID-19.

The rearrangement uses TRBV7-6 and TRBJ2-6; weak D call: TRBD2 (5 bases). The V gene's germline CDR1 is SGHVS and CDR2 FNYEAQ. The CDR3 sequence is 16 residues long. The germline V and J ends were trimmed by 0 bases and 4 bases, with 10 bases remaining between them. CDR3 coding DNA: TGTGCCAGCAGCTTAGCGCGTAGCGCCGGGGCCAACGTCCTGACTTTC. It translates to CASSLARSAGANVLTF.

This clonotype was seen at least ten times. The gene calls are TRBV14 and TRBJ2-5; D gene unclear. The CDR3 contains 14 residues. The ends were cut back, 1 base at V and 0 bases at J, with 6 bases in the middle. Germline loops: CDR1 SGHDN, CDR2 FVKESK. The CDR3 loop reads CASSQATYQETQYF. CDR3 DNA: TGTGCCAGCAGCCAAGCAACGTACCAAGAGACCCAGTACTTC.

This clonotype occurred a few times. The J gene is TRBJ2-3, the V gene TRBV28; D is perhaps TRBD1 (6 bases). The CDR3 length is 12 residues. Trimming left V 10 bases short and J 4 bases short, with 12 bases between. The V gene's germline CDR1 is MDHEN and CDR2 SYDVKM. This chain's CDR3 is CATTGSPDTQYF. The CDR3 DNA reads TGTGCCACCACAGGGAGTCCAGATACGCAGTATTTT.

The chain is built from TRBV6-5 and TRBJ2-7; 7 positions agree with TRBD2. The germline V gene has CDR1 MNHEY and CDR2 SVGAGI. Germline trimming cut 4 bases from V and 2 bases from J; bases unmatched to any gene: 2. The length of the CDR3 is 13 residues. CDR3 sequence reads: CASSFGLAYEQYF. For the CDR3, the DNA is TGTGCCAGCAGTTTCGGACTAGCCTACGAGCAGTACTTC.

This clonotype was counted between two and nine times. The CDR3 is CSARGVTSGSATDTQYF. CDR3 bases: TGCAGTGCTAGAGGTGTGACTAGCGGGAGCGCCACAGATACGCAGTATTTT. The chain joins TRBV20-1 to TRBJ2-3; 12 bases line up with TRBD2. The CDR3 contains 17 residues. CDR1 is DFQATT, CDR2 SNEGSKA, per germline (reference sequence). Losses at the gene ends were 1 base for V and 2 bases for J; bases not matched to a gene: 7.

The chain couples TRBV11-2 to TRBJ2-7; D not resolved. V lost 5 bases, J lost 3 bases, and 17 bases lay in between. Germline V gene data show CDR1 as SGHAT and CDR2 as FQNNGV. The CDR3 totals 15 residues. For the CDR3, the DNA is TGTGCCAGCAGCCTCGGACGGGTTCTCGACTACGAGCAGTACTTC. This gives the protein CASSLGRVLDYEQYF.

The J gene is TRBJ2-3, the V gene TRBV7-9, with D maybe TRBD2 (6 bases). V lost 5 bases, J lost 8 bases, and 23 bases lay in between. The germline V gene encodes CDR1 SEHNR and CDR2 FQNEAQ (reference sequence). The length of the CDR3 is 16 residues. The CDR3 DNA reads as TGTGCCAGCAGCGCCGATGGCAGCGCAACGGGAGCTACGCAGTATTTT. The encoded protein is CASSADGSATGATQYF.

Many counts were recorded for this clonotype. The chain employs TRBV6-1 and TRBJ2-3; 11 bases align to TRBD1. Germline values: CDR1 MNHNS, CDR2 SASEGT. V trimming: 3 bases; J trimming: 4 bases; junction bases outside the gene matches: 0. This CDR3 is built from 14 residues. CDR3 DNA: TGTGCCAGCAGTGAGGGACAGGGGGCAGATACGCAGTATTTT. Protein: CASSEGQGADTQYF.

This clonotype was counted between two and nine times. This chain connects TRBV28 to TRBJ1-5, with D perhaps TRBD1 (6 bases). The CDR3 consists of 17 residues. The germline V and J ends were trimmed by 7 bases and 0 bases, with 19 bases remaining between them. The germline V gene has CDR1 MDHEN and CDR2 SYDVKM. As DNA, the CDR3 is TGTGCCAGCACCCTAGGGGGACACGGGTATAGCAATCAGCCCCAGCATTTT. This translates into CASTLGGHGYSNQPQHF.

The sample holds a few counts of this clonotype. The CDR3 loop reads CSAKTVTGGYTF. CDR3 in DNA: TGCAGTGCCAAGACAGTTACCGGGGGCTACACCTTC. The chain links TRBV20-1 to TRBJ1-2; perhaps TRBD1 as D (5 bases). CDR1 and CDR2 (germline): DFQATT, SNEGSKA (reference sequence). The CDR3 is made up of 12 amino acids. V shed 6 bases and J shed 8 bases, with 16 bases lying between them.

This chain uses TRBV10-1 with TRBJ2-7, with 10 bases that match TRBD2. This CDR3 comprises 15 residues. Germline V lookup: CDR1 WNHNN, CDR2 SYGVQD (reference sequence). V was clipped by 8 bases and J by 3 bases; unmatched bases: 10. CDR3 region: CASPWPSGSYYEQYF. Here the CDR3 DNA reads TGCGCCAGCCCATGGCCTAGCGGGAGTTACTACGAGCAGTACTTC.

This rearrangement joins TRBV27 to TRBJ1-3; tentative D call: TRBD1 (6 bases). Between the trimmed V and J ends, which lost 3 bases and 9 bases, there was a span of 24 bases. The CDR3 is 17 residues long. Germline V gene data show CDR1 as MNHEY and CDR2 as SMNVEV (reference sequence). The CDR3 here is CASSFAPPGAGRSTIYF. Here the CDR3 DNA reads TGTGCCAGCAGTTTTGCCCCCCCAGGGGCGGGCAGGAGCACCATATATTTT.

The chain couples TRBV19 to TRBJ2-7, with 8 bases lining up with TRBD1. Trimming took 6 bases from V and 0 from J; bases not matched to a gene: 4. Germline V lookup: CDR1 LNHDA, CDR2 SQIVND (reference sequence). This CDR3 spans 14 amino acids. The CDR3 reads CASSLGTGSYEQYF. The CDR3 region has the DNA TGTGCCAGTAGCCTCGGGACAGGCTCCTACGAGCAGTACTTC.

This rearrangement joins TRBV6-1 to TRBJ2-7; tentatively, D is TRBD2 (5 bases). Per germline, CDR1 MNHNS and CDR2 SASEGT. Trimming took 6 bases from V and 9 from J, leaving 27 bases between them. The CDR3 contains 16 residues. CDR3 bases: TGTGCCAGCAGGGGAGATTACGGGGTAGTTAGTGAACGGCAGTACTTC. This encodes CASRGDYGVVSERQYF.

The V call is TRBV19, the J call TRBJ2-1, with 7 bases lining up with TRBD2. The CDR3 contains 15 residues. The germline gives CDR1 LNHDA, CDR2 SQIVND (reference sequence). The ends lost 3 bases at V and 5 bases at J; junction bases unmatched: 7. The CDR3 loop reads CASSIRRETHNEQFF. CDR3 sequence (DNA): TGTGCCAGTAGTATCAGGCGGGAGACCCACAATGAGCAGTTCTTC.

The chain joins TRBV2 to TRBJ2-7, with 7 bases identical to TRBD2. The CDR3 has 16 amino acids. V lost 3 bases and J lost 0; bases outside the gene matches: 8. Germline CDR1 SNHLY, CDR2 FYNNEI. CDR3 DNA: TGTGCCAGCAGTGAGTACGAGCGGGGCCTCTCCTACGAGCAGTACTTC. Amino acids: CASSEYERGLSYEQYF. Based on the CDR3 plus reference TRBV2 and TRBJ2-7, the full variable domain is EPEVTQTPSHQVTQMGQEVILRCVPISNHLYFYWYRQILGQKVEFLVSFYNNEISEKSEIFDDQFSVERPDGSNFTLKIRSTKLEDSAMYFCASSEYERGLSYEQYFGPGTRLTVT.

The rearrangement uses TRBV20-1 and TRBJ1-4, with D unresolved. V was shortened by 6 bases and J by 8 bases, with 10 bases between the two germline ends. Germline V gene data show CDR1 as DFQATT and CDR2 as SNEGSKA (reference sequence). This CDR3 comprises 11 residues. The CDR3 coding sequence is TGCAGTGCCGTCCGGAGGGAAAAACTGTTTTTT. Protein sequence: CSAVRREKLFF.

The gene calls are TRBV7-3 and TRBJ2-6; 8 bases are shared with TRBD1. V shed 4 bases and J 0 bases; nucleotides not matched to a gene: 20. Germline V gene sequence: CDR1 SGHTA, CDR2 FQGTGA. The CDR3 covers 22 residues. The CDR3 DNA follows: TGTGCCAGCAGCTCCACTAATACAGGGGGATCTCTCTCGCTCTCTGGGGCCAACGTCCTGACTTTC. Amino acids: CASSSTNTGGSLSLSGANVLTF.

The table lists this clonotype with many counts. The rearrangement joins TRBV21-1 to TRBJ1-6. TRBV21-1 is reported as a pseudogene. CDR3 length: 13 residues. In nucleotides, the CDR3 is TGTGCCAGCAGCACTGGGTCCGGATCACCCCTCCACTTT. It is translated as CASSTGSGSPLHF.

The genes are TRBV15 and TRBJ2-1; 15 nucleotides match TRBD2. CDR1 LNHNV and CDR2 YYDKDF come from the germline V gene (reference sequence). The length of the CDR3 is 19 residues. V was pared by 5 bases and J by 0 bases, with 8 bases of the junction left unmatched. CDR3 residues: CATSGRTSGRASSYNEQFF. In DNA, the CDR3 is TGTGCCACCAGCGGGCGGACTAGCGGGAGGGCGAGCTCCTACAATGAGCAGTTCTTC. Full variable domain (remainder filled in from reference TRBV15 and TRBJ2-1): DAMVIQNPRYQVTQFGKPVTLSCSQTLNHNVMYWYQQKSSQAPKLLFHYYDKDFNNEADTPDNFQSRRPNTSFCFLDIRSPGLGDTAMYLCATSGRTSGRASSYNEQFFGPGTRLTVL.

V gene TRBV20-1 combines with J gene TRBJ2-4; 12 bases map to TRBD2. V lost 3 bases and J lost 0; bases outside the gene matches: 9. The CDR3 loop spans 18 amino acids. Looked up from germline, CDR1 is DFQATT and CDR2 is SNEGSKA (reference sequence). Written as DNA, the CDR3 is TGCAGTGCTAGGTCCCTACTAGCGGGAGGACTAGCCAAAAACATTCAGTACTTC. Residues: CSARSLLAGGLAKNIQYF.

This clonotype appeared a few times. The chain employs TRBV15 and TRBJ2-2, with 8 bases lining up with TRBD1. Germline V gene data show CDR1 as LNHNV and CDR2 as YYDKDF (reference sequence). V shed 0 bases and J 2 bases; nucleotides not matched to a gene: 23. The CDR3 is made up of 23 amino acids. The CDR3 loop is CATSRERTGLSNPYLTNTGELFF. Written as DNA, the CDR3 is TGTGCCACCAGCAGAGAAAGGACAGGGCTGTCAAACCCCTACCTGACTAACACCGGGGAGCTGTTTTTT.

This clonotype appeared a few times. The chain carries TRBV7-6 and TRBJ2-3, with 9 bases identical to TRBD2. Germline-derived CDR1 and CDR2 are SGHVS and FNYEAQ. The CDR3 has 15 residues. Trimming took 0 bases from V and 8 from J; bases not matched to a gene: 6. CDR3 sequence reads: CASSLASGRSGTQYF. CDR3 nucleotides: TGTGCCAGCAGCTTAGCTAGCGGGAGATCTGGTACGCAGTATTTT.

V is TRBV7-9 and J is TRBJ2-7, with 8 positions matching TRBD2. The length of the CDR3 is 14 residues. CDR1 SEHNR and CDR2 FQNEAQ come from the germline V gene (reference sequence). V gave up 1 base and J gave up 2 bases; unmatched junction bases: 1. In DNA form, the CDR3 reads TGTGCCAGCAGCTTAGAAGCGGGGGCCTACGAGCAGTACTTC. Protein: CASSLEAGAYEQYF. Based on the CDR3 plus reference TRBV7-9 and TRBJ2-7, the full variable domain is DTGVSQNPRHKITKRGQNVTFRCDPISEHNRLYWYRQTLGQGPEFLTYFQNEAQLEKSRLLSDRFSAERPKGSFSTLEIQRTEQGDSAMYLCASSLEAGAYEQYFGPGTRLTVT.